Presented here are 7 T cell receptor beta chains from one specimen sequenced in a study of T cells after yellow fever vaccination. TCRdb reprocessed the 5' RACE reads with MiXCR, giving one entry per CDR3 protein. The repertoire holds more than 300,000 distinct CDR3 sequences, with about 10% as singletons. Sequenced here: CD4+ T cells sorted from PBMCs, sampled 45 days after the yellow fever booster vaccination. Source of these receptors: a man between 18 and 29 years old who received the YFV17D yellow fever vaccine.

The chain joins TRBV20-1 to TRBJ1-1, with a tentative D call TRBD1 (6 bases). This CDR3 has 15 amino acids. CDR1 is DFQATT and CDR2 is SNEGSKA in the germline V gene (reference sequence). V was pared by 2 bases and J by 3 bases, with 16 bases between. In nucleotides, the CDR3 is TGCAGTGCTAGACCGAACTTAGGGGGGCACACTGAAGCTTTCTTT. Protein: CSARPNLGGHTEAFF.

Only a few counts were recorded for this clonotype. The V gene is TRBV4-3, the J gene TRBJ1-5, with D uncertain. This CDR3 has 13 amino acids. V lost 1 base and J 7 bases, leaving 8 bases between the germline ends. From germline, CDR1 is LGHNA and CDR2 YSLEER. The CDR3 nucleotides are TGCGCCAGCAGCCAAGTTCGAGGGCAGCCCCAGCATTTT. It codes for CASSQVRGQPQHF.

This clonotype was seen a handful of times. The chain recombines TRBV5-1 with TRBJ1-6; D is undetermined. CDR1 and CDR2 (germline): SGHRS, YFSETQ. The CDR3 runs to 11 residues. The V end was cut by 4 bases, the J end by 12 bases, with 8 bases between. Written as DNA, the CDR3 is TGCGCCAGCAGCCAGGAGGGACCCCTCCACTTT. Translating gives CASSQEGPLHF.

V gene TRBV7-9 combines with J gene TRBJ2-3, with 8 nucleotides matching TRBD2. The length of the CDR3 is 15 residues. CDR1 and CDR2 from the germline V gene are SEHNR and FQNEAQ (reference sequence). Germline trimming cut 4 bases from V and 3 bases from J; bases unmatched to any gene: 6. The CDR3 region has the DNA TGTGCCAGCAGCTCCGGGGGGGGGGTTACAGATACGCAGTATTTT. This gives the protein CASSSGGGVTDTQYF.

The rearrangement joins TRBV6-5 to TRBJ1-5, with D perhaps TRBD1 (5 bases). Germline V gives CDR1 MNHEY, CDR2 SVGAGI. V was pared by 2 bases and J by 2 bases, with 10 bases between. The CDR3 extends over 15 amino acids. This chain's CDR3 is CASSYRGSRNQPQHF. CDR3 nucleotides: TGTGCCAGCAGTTACAGGGGATCCCGCAATCAGCCCCAGCATTTT.

This clonotype came up many times. The chain has TRBV7-3 and TRBJ2-2; 11 bases are a match to TRBD1. The germline CDR1 and CDR2 sequences are SGHTA and FQGTGA. V gave up 3 bases and J gave up 4 bases; unmatched junction bases: 10. This CDR3 region has 18 residues. The CDR3: CASSFSGQGARSTGELFF. The CDR3 coding sequence is TGTGCCAGCAGCTTCTCCGGACAGGGGGCGCGCAGCACCGGGGAGCTGTTTTTT.

The chain has TRBV4-1 and TRBJ2-3, with 7 bases fitting TRBD1. The CDR3 is 15 amino acids. Losses at the gene ends were 4 bases for V and 3 bases for J; bases not matched to a gene: 7. CDR1 and CDR2 (germline): MGHRA, YSYEKL. The CDR3 is CASSRAGGGTDTQYF. Written as DNA, the CDR3 is TGCGCCAGCAGCCGGGCAGGGGGTGGTACAGATACGCAGTATTTT.